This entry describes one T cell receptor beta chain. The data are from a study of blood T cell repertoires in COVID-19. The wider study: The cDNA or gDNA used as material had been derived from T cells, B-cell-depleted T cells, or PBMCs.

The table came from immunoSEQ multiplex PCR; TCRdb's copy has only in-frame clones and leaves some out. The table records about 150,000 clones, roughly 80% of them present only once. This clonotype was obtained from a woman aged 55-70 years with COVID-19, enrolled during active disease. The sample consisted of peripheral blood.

CDR3 in amino acids: CASSPAGGGVYGELFF. CDR3 DNA sequence: TGTGCCAGCAGCCCAGCGGGAGGGGGCGTATACGGGGAGCTGTTTTTT. V and J are TRBV2 and TRBJ2-2; 10 bases fit TRBD2. Germline CDR1 SNHLY, CDR2 FYNNEI. With V trimmed by 6 bases and J by 7 bases, 11 bases remained unmatched. CDR3 length equals 16 residues.